This is a list of T cell receptor beta chains from one sample in a study of blood T cell repertoires in COVID-19. Sequencing used immunoSEQ multiplex PCR; TCRdb keeps in-frame clones, though not all of them. Of 150,000 to 160,000 clones listed, 83% are singletons. Sequencing was done on a sample of peripheral blood. These receptors originate from a woman aged 60-75 years with COVID-19, enrolled during active disease. Each CDR3 is given with its conserved first and last residue. The D gene is left open where the match is weak. Some rows have no size entry. The others give once, few or many, or a class for an expanded clone.

V: TRBV9
D: .
size: .
J: TRBJ1-2
CDR3: CASSGPQEGGYTF
DNA: TGTGCCAGCAGCGGACCACAGGAGGGTGGCTACACCTTC

V: TRBV29-1
D: TRBD1
size: .
J: TRBJ1-1
CDR3: CSVLRQGKNTEAFF
DNA: TGCAGCGTTCTAAGACAGGGAAAGAACACTGAAGCTTTCTTT

V: TRBV7-6
D: TRBD2
size: .
J: TRBJ2-3
CDR3: CASSPSGSRTDTQYF
DNA: TGTGCCAGCAGCCCTAGCGGGAGTCGGACAGATACGCAGTATTTT

V: TRBV7-9
D: TRBD1
size: .
J: TRBJ1-6
CDR3: CASSFRTGTSPLHF
DNA: TGTGCCAGCAGCTTTAGGACAGGGACCTCACCCCTCCACTTT

V: TRBV7-8
D: .
size: .
J: TRBJ1-5
CDR3: CASSLDRGDQPQHF
DNA: TGTGCCAGCAGCTTAGACCGGGGTGATCAGCCCCAGCATTTT

V: TRBV27
D: .
size: .
J: TRBJ1-3
CDR3: CASSLFLGNTIYF
DNA: TGTGCCAGCAGTTTATTCCTTGGAAACACCATATATTTT

V: TRBV3-1/TRBV3-2
D: TRBD1
size: .
J: TRBJ1-5
CDR3: CASSLRQGSGQPQHF
DNA: TGTGCCAGCAGCCTACGACAGGGTAGCGGTCAGCCCCAGCATTTT

V: TRBV5-5
D: .
size: .
J: TRBJ1-3
CDR3: CASSLAPVRSGNTIYF
DNA: TGTGCCAGCAGCTTGGCCCCGGTCCGCTCTGGAAACACCATATATTTT

V: TRBV18
D: .
size: .
J: TRBJ2-1
CDR3: CASSTKQGGTGNEQFF
DNA: TGTGCCAGCTCAACCAAGCAGGGAGGAACTGGCAATGAGCAGTTCTTC

V: TRBV24-1
D: .
size: .
J: TRBJ2-3
CDR3: CATSDPTGRTDTQYF
DNA: TGTGCCACCAGTGACCCGACAGGTCGCACAGATACGCAGTATTTT

V: TRBV6-2/TRBV6-3
D: .
size: .
J: TRBJ1-5
CDR3: CASSYGGIGNQPQHF
DNA: TGTGCCAGCAGTTACGGGGGCATCGGCAATCAGCCCCAGCATTTT

V: TRBV18
D: .
size: .
J: TRBJ1-1
CDR3: CASSLTLTDSNTEAFF
DNA: TGTGCCAGCTCACTCACCCTGACAGACTCGAACACTGAAGCTTTCTTT

V: TRBV6-5
D: .
size: .
J: TRBJ1-3
CDR3: CASGGGNTIYF
DNA: TGTGCCAGCGGCGGGGGAAACACCATATATTTT

V: TRBV5-8
D: TRBD2
size: .
J: TRBJ2-2
CDR3: CASSLFSSGGTGELFF
DNA: TGTGCCAGCAGCTTGTTTAGTAGCGGGGGGACCGGGGAGCTGTTTTTT

V: TRBV5-6
D: .
size: .
J: TRBJ1-6
CDR3: CASNLRGSPLHF
DNA: TGTGCCAGCAACCTTCGGGGGTCACCCCTCCACTTT

V: TRBV6-5
D: TRBD1
size: .
J: TRBJ1-5
CDR3: CASSRQGNSNQPQHF
DNA: TGTGCCAGCAGTAGACAGGGAAATAGCAATCAGCCCCAGCATTTT

V: TRBV3-1/TRBV3-2
D: TRBD1
size: .
J: TRBJ1-5
CDR3: CASSQDERGLSQPQHF
DNA: TGTGCCAGCAGCCAAGATGAGAGGGGGCTCAGTCAGCCCCAGCATTTT

V: TRBV19
D: TRBD1
size: once
J: TRBJ1-1
CDR3: CASSARTGGVSEAFF
DNA: TGTGCCAGTAGTGCGAGGACAGGGGGGGTCTCTGAAGCTTTCTTT

V: TRBV19
D: .
size: .
J: TRBJ2-2
CDR3: CASSIVRTPNTGELFF
DNA: TGTGCCAGTAGTATAGTTAGGACACCTAACACCGGGGAGCTGTTTTTT

V: TRBV19
D: .
size: few
J: TRBJ2-7
CDR3: CASSTRVISPYEQYF
DNA: TGTGCCAGTAGTACCAGGGTTATCAGCCCCTACGAGCAGTACTTC

V: TRBV7-2
D: .
size: few
J: TRBJ2-7
CDR3: CASSRQSYEQYF
DNA: TGTGCCAGCAGCCGACAGTCCTACGAGCAGTACTTC

V: TRBV6-5
D: TRBD1
size: once
J: TRBJ1-5
CDR3: CASSLQGPDPQHF
DNA: TGTGCCAGCAGTTTACAGGGGCCGGACCCCCAGCATTTT

V: TRBV12-5
D: .
size: .
J: TRBJ2-7
CDR3: CASGYSSYEQYF
DNA: TGTGCTAGTGGTTACAGCTCCTACGAGCAGTACTTC

V: TRBV15
D: .
size: .
J: TRBJ2-5
CDR3: CATSRDSPPRETQYF
DNA: TGTGCCACCAGCAGAGATAGCCCCCCGCGGGAGACCCAGTACTTC

V: TRBV5-1
D: .
size: once
J: TRBJ1-1
CDR3: CASSLDGGNTEAFF
DNA: TGCGCCAGCAGCTTGGACGGGGGGAACACTGAAGCTTTCTTT

V: TRBV19
D: TRBD1
size: .
J: TRBJ1-5
CDR3: CASSTPPGTAVSFPQHF
DNA: TGTGCCAGTAGTACGCCTCCCGGGACAGCAGTTTCTTTCCCCCAGCATTTT

V: TRBV5-4
D: .
size: .
J: TRBJ1-5
CDR3: CASSHDRGDQPQHF
DNA: TGTGCCAGCAGCCATGACCGGGGGGATCAGCCCCAGCATTTT

V: TRBV25-1
D: TRBD1
size: .
J: TRBJ1-6
CDR3: CASGRGGESPLHF
DNA: TGTGCCAGCGGAAGAGGGGGCGAATCACCCCTCCACTTT

V: TRBV6-6
D: TRBD1
size: .
J: TRBJ1-2
CDR3: CASTIGTGDGYTF
DNA: TGTGCCAGCACCATCGGGACAGGGGATGGCTACACCTTC

V: TRBV4-2
D: TRBD2
size: .
J: TRBJ2-1
CDR3: CASSQETSGRVSNEQFF
DNA: TGTGCCAGCAGCCAAGAGACTAGCGGGAGGGTTTCCAATGAGCAGTTCTTC

V: TRBV25-1
D: TRBD2
size: .
J: TRBJ2-2
CDR3: CASSEYLREGRTGELFF
DNA: TGTGCCAGCAGTGAATACTTGCGGGAGGGCCGAACCGGGGAGCTGTTTTTT

V: TRBV14
D: TRBD1
size: .
J: TRBJ2-6
CDR3: CASSQGAGQGILGGANVLTF
DNA: TGTGCCAGCAGCCAAGGGGCGGGACAGGGCATTCTTGGTGGGGCCAACGTCCTGACTTTC

V: TRBV3-1/TRBV3-2
D: .
size: .
J: TRBJ2-3
CDR3: CASSQSGATDTQYF
DNA: TGTGCCAGCAGCCAATCAGGGGCCACAGATACGCAGTATTTT

V: TRBV19
D: TRBD1
size: .
J: TRBJ1-4
CDR3: CASSLGQINEKLFF
DNA: TGTGCCAGTAGTCTGGGACAGATTAATGAAAAACTGTTTTTT

V: TRBV18
D: TRBD1
size: .
J: TRBJ1-1
CDR3: CASSPDRATEAFF
DNA: TGTGCCAGCTCGCCCGACAGGGCGACTGAAGCTTTCTTT

V: TRBV7-2
D: TRBD1
size: .
J: TRBJ1-4
CDR3: CASSSRTGNNEKLFF
DNA: TGTGCCAGCAGCTCACGGACAGGAAATAATGAAAAACTGTTTTTT

V: TRBV19
D: TRBD1
size: .
J: TRBJ2-3
CDR3: CASSTGPYTQYF
DNA: TGTGCCAGCTCGACAGGGCCGTATACGCAGTATTTT

V: TRBV5-8
D: .
size: .
J: TRBJ2-5
CDR3: CASSLNDRISGETQYF
DNA: TGTGCCAGCAGCTTGAACGACAGGATTTCAGGAGAGACCCAGTACTTC

V: TRBV18
D: TRBD1
size: few
J: TRBJ1-5
CDR3: CASSPQGENQPQHF
DNA: TGTGCCAGCTCACCTCAGGGGGAAAATCAGCCCCAGCATTTT

V: TRBV4-1
D: .
size: .
J: TRBJ1-5
CDR3: CASSQARSNQPQHF
DNA: TGCGCCAGCAGCCAAGCCCGGAGCAATCAGCCCCAGCATTTT

V: TRBV14
D: TRBD2
size: medium-sized
J: TRBJ2-7
CDR3: CASSQALAGVGEQYF
DNA: TGTGCCAGCAGCCAGGCTCTAGCGGGAGTGGGTGAGCAGTACTTC

V: TRBV19
D: TRBD1
size: .
J: TRBJ1-2
CDR3: CASSIVGQGANYGYTF
DNA: TGTGCCAGTAGTATAGTGGGACAGGGAGCTAACTATGGCTACACCTTC

V: TRBV14
D: .
size: .
J: TRBJ2-7
CDR3: CASSPRRDSPTSEQYF
DNA: TGTGCCAGCAGCCCACGGAGGGACAGTCCTACAAGTGAGCAGTACTTC

V: TRBV7-3
D: .
size: .
J: TRBJ1-1
CDR3: CASSFKGGTEAFF
DNA: TGTGCCAGCAGCTTTAAAGGGGGCACTGAAGCTTTCTTT

V: TRBV6-6
D: .
size: .
J: TRBJ1-2
CDR3: CASSYWTPANYGYTF
DNA: TGTGCCAGCAGTTACTGGACACCTGCTAACTATGGCTACACCTTC

V: TRBV12-3/TRBV12-4
D: .
size: .
J: TRBJ2-7
CDR3: CASGGGRYEQYF
DNA: TGTGCCAGCGGGGGCGGGAGATATGAGCAGTACTTC